Detailed here is one T cell receptor (beta chain). Per the original methods: Amplification of reference gene primers was used by the study to estimate nucleated cell counts. Sequenced by immunoSEQ multiplex PCR; TCRdb stores in-frame clones only, minus some. V and J calls and clone size are those listed in that table; D and trimming were worked out from the DNA. The sample yields more than 130,000 clones, 88% seen once. This sample was included in a study of blood T cell repertoires in COVID-19. Study background: The cDNA or gDNA used as material had been derived from T cells, B-cell-depleted T cells, or PBMCs.

The V gene's germline CDR1 is SGHDT and CDR2 YYEEEE. The ends lost 3 bases at V and 2 bases at J; junction bases unmatched: 1. The length of the CDR3 is 14 residues. This receptor was obtained from a man aged 50 to 60 with active or convalescent COVID-19. Input material: peripheral blood. The gene calls are TRBV5-6 and TRBJ2-5; TRBD1 matches at 10 bases. CDR3 residues: CASSWTGGQETQYF. CDR3 bases: TGTGCCAGCAGCTGGACAGGGGGTCAAGAGACCCAGTACTTC.